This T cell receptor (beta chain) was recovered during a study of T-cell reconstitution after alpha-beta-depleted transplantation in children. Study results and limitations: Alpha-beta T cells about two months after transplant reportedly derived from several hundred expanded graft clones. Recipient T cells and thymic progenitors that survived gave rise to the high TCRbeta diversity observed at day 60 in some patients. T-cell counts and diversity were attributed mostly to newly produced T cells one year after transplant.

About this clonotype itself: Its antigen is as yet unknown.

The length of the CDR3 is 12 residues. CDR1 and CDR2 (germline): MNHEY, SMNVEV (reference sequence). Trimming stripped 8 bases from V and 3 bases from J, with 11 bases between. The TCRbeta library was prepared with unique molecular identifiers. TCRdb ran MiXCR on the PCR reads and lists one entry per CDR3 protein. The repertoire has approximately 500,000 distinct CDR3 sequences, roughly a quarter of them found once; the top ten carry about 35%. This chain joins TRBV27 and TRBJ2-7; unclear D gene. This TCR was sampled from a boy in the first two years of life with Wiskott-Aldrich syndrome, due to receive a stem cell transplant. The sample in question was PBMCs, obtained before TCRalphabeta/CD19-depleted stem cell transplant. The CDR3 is CASGKSNYEQYF. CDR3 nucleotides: TGTGCCAGCGGAAAATCTAACTACGAGCAGTACTTC.